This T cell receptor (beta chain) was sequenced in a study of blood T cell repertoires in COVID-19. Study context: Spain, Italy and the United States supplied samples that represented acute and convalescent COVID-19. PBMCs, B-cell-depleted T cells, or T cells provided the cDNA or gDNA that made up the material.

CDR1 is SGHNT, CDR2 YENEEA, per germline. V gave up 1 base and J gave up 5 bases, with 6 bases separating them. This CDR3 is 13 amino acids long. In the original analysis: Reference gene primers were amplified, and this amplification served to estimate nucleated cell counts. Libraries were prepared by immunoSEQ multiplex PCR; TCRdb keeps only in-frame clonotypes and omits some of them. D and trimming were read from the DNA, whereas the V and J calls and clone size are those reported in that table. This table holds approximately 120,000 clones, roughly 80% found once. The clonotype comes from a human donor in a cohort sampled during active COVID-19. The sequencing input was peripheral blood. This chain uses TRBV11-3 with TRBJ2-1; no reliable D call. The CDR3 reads CASSLAVDNEQFF. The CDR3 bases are TGTGCCAGCAGCTTAGCGGTTGACAATGAGCAGTTCTTC.